These T cell receptor beta chains were read from a single sample in a study of T cell responses to AZD1222 COVID-19 vaccine. This table comes from immunoSEQ multiplex PCR, and its TCRdb copy is limited to in-frame clones, with some not included. The sample holds roughly 150,000 clones, 80% to 95% seen once. The input for sequencing was peripheral blood, taken 28 days after the second AZD1222 dose. Every receptor here comes from an adult who received the AZD1222 COVID-19 vaccine. Each CDR3 is given with its conserved first and last residue. The D gene is left open where the match is weak. Clone sizes are given selectively: once, few, many, or a class where the clone is expanded.

j_gene: TRBJ1-5
v_gene: TRBV6-1
abundance: .
d_gene: .
CDR3aa: CASSDEWWNSNQPQHF
CDR3nt: TGTGCCAGCAGTGACGAGTGGTGGAATAGCAATCAGCCCCAGCATTTT

j_gene: TRBJ2-7
v_gene: TRBV5-1
abundance: .
d_gene: .
CDR3aa: CASSSRREQYF
CDR3nt: TGCGCCAGCAGCTCAAGACGGGAGCAGTACTTC

j_gene: TRBJ1-1
v_gene: TRBV7-9
abundance: .
d_gene: .
CDR3aa: CASSPPYTEAFF
CDR3nt: TGTGCCAGCAGCCCACCCTACACTGAAGCTTTCTTT

j_gene: TRBJ2-6
v_gene: TRBV27
abundance: .
d_gene: .
CDR3aa: CASRYTGPSGANVLTF
CDR3nt: TGTGCCAGCAGATACACAGGACCGTCTGGGGCCAACGTCCTGACTTTC

j_gene: TRBJ1-1
v_gene: TRBV6-5
abundance: .
d_gene: TRBD1
CDR3aa: CASRPAGGVTEAFF
CDR3nt: TGTGCCAGCAGGCCGGCAGGGGGGGTCACTGAAGCTTTCTTT

j_gene: TRBJ1-2
v_gene: TRBV28
abundance: .
d_gene: .
CDR3aa: CASSLDPNYGYTF
CDR3nt: TGTGCCAGCAGTTTGGACCCAAACTATGGCTACACCTTC

j_gene: TRBJ2-7
v_gene: TRBV4-2
abundance: .
d_gene: TRBD2
CDR3aa: CASSQTGTSGRANDWQYF
CDR3nt: TGTGCCAGCAGCCAGACCGGGACTAGCGGGAGGGCCAACGATTGGCAGTACTTC

j_gene: TRBJ2-7
v_gene: TRBV5-5
abundance: .
d_gene: TRBD2
CDR3aa: CASSLVSGRAAYEQYF
CDR3nt: TGTGCCAGCAGCTTGGTCAGCGGGAGGGCCGCGTACGAGCAGTACTTC

j_gene: TRBJ1-5
v_gene: TRBV2
abundance: .
d_gene: TRBD1
CDR3aa: CASSEGTGSNQPQHF
CDR3nt: TGTGCCAGCAGCGAAGGGACAGGGAGCAATCAGCCCCAGCATTTT

j_gene: TRBJ2-3
v_gene: TRBV29-1
abundance: .
d_gene: TRBD2
CDR3aa: CSPLAGVTDTQYF
CDR3nt: TGCAGCCCTCTAGCGGGGGTCACAGATACGCAGTATTTT

j_gene: TRBJ2-5
v_gene: TRBV21-1
abundance: once
d_gene: .
CDR3aa: CASSPRDGQAICSNAQETQYF
CDR3nt: TGTGCCAGCAGCCCCCGAGACGGACAGGCCATTTGTTCCAATGCCCAAGAGACCCAGTACTTC

j_gene: TRBJ2-3
v_gene: TRBV6-2/TRBV6-3
abundance: .
d_gene: TRBD2
CDR3aa: CASSLAGAPLAQYF
CDR3nt: TGTGCCAGCAGTTTAGCGGGGGCCCCTCTTGCGCAGTATTTT

j_gene: TRBJ1-5
v_gene: TRBV4-3
abundance: .
d_gene: .
CDR3aa: CASSAGVYQPQHF
CDR3nt: TGCGCCAGCAGCGCTGGGGTTTATCAGCCCCAGCATTTT

j_gene: TRBJ1-1
v_gene: TRBV5-1
abundance: .
d_gene: TRBD1
CDR3aa: CASSLDARGQTEAFF
CDR3nt: TGCGCCAGCAGCTTGGACGCCAGGGGGCAAACTGAAGCTTTCTTT

j_gene: TRBJ1-2
v_gene: TRBV18
abundance: once
d_gene: .
CDR3aa: CASSPGGGNYGYTF
CDR3nt: TGTGCCAGCTCACCCGGAGGGGGTAACTATGGCTACACCTTC

j_gene: TRBJ2-7
v_gene: TRBV29-1
abundance: .
d_gene: .
CDR3aa: CSVVGGFSNEQYF
CDR3nt: TGCAGCGTTGTTGGGGGCTTTTCCAACGAGCAGTACTTC

j_gene: TRBJ1-6
v_gene: TRBV5-5
abundance: .
d_gene: .
CDR3aa: CASSLAAGYNSPLHF
CDR3nt: TGTGCCAGCAGCTTGGCTGCAGGGTATAATTCACCCCTCCACTTT

j_gene: TRBJ1-2
v_gene: TRBV5-1
abundance: .
d_gene: .
CDR3aa: CASRAGDEANYGYTF
CDR3nt: TGCGCCAGCAGGGCCGGGGACGAAGCTAACTATGGCTACACCTTC

j_gene: TRBJ1-3
v_gene: TRBV11-2
abundance: .
d_gene: .
CDR3aa: CASSLEAAYSGNTIYF
CDR3nt: TGTGCCAGCAGCTTAGAGGCGGCTTACTCTGGAAACACCATATATTTT

j_gene: TRBJ2-7
v_gene: TRBV10-3
abundance: .
d_gene: TRBD1
CDR3aa: CAIGADIGGWEQYF
CDR3nt: TGTGCCATCGGGGCGGATATAGGGGGCTGGGAGCAGTACTTC

j_gene: TRBJ1-5
v_gene: TRBV19
abundance: once
d_gene: .
CDR3aa: CASTHNPGVQPQHF
CDR3nt: TGTGCCAGTACCCACAACCCAGGGGTTCAGCCCCAGCATTTT

j_gene: TRBJ1-2
v_gene: TRBV6-5
abundance: .
d_gene: .
CDR3aa: CASSYGFRRGYTF
CDR3nt: TGTGCCAGCAGTTACGGGTTTCGGCGTGGCTACACCTTC

j_gene: TRBJ1-4
v_gene: TRBV6-1
abundance: .
d_gene: .
CDR3aa: CASSESGNEKLFF
CDR3nt: TGTGCCAGCAGTGAAAGCGGAAATGAAAAACTGTTTTTT

j_gene: TRBJ2-7
v_gene: TRBV20-1
abundance: once
d_gene: .
CDR3aa: CSASVQGGSYEQYF
CDR3nt: TGCAGTGCTAGTGTCCAGGGGGGATCCTACGAGCAGTACTTC

j_gene: TRBJ2-5
v_gene: TRBV7-2
abundance: .
d_gene: TRBD1
CDR3aa: CASSLSTGQETQYF
CDR3nt: TGTGCCAGCAGCTTGTCGACAGGGCAAGAGACCCAGTACTTC

j_gene: TRBJ1-5
v_gene: TRBV7-8
abundance: .
d_gene: .
CDR3aa: CASSLGGVQQTQPQHF
CDR3nt: TGTGCCAGCAGCTTAGGTGGAGTACAGCAGACTCAGCCCCAGCATTTT

j_gene: TRBJ2-1
v_gene: TRBV3-1/TRBV3-2
abundance: .
d_gene: TRBD2
CDR3aa: CASSQRSGTSGLYYNEQFF
CDR3nt: TGTGCCAGCAGCCAGCGTAGTGGGACTAGCGGGCTCTACTACAATGAGCAGTTCTTC

j_gene: TRBJ2-3
v_gene: TRBV25-1
abundance: .
d_gene: TRBD1
CDR3aa: CASSEFGQDSTDTQYF
CDR3nt: TGTGCCAGCAGTGAATTCGGACAGGACTCAACAGATACGCAGTATTTT

j_gene: TRBJ2-3
v_gene: TRBV5-6
abundance: .
d_gene: .
CDR3aa: CASSLDVRYGTDTQYF
CDR3nt: TGTGCCAGCAGCTTGGATGTTCGGTACGGCACAGATACGCAGTATTTT

j_gene: TRBJ1-4
v_gene: TRBV4-3
abundance: once
d_gene: .
CDR3aa: CASSQDLGEKLFF
CDR3nt: TGCGCCAGCAGCCAAGATCTGGGGGAAAAACTGTTTTTT

j_gene: TRBJ2-1
v_gene: TRBV19
abundance: .
d_gene: .
CDR3aa: CASSMAVASANNEQFF
CDR3nt: TGTGCCAGTAGTATGGCGGTCGCTAGCGCTAACAATGAGCAGTTCTTC

j_gene: TRBJ2-1
v_gene: TRBV12-3/TRBV12-4
abundance: .
d_gene: .
CDR3aa: CASSLGSYNEQFF
CDR3nt: TGTGCCAGCAGTTTGGGGAGCTACAATGAGCAGTTCTTC

j_gene: TRBJ2-5
v_gene: TRBV10-2
abundance: once
d_gene: .
CDR3aa: CASSKGETQYF
CDR3nt: TGCGCCAGCAGTAAAGGGGAGACCCAGTACTTC

j_gene: TRBJ2-5
v_gene: TRBV5-5
abundance: .
d_gene: TRBD2
CDR3aa: CASSFQASGVQETQYF
CDR3nt: TGTGCCAGCAGCTTTCAGGCTAGCGGAGTTCAAGAGACCCAGTACTTC

j_gene: TRBJ2-1
v_gene: TRBV6-5
abundance: .
d_gene: .
CDR3aa: CASSSQWDEQFF
CDR3nt: TGTGCCAGCAGTTCACAGTGGGATGAGCAGTTCTTC

j_gene: TRBJ2-3
v_gene: TRBV11-2
abundance: .
d_gene: .
CDR3aa: CASSPPSPDTQYF
CDR3nt: TGTGCCAGCAGTCCTCCGAGTCCAGATACGCAGTATTTT